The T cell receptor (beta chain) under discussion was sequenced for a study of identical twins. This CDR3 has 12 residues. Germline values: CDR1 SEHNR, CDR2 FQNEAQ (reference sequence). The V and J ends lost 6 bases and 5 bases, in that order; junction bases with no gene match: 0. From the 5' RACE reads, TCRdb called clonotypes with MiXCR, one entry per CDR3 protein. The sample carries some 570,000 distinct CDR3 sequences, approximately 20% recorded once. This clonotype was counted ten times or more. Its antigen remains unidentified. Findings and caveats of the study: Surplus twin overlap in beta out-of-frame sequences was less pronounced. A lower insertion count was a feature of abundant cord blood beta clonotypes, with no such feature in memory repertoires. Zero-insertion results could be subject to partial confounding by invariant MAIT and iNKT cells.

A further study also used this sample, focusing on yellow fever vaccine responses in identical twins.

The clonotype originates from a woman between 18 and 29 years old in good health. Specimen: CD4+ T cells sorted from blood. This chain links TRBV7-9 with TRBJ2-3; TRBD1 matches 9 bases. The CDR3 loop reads CASRDRGDTQYF. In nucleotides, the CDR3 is TGTGCCAGCAGGGACAGGGGAGATACGCAGTATTTT.